Following are 10 T cell receptor beta chains from one sample sequenced in a study of regulatory T cells in long-lasting Graves disease. Combining iRepertoire HTBI primers with Arm-PCR of CDR3 regions, the authors built TCR beta libraries. Each CDR3 protein gets one entry after TCRdb re-called the multiplex PCR reads with MiXCR. Of approximately 380,000 distinct CDR3 sequences in the sample, about a fifth were seen once. Time point denoted: persistent/refractory GD, antithyroid drugs over 5 years with positive TRAb. Making the TCR library involved RNA that had been extracted from PBMCs. The material sequenced was peripheral blood mononuclear cells (PBMCs), taken when the disease was refractory, from a patient treated with antithyroid drugs. Receptors originate from a female donor with Graves disease.

The chain links TRBV6-2 or TRBV6-3 to TRBJ1-5; no firm D call. V lost 2 bases and J 8 bases, leaving 13 bases between the germline ends. Germline-derived CDR1 and CDR2 are MNHEY and SVGEGT. The CDR3 sequence is 14 residues long. Written as DNA, the CDR3 is TGTGCCAGCAGTTACAGCGGGTTGGAGAAGCCCCAGCATTTT. Its protein is CASSYSGLEKPQHF.

Regarding this clonotype: Given a much more abundant clone one base away, this may be a read error. Likely a read error: the CDR3 ends without its conserved phenylalanine or tryptophan. This chain uses TRBV5-1 with TRBJ2-7, with no clear D. The germline V gene has CDR1 SGHRS and CDR2 YFSETQ. The V end was cut by 3 bases, the J end by 0 bases, with 10 bases between. This CDR3 is built from 14 residues. The CDR3 DNA reads as TGCGCCAGCAGCTCCACCAGCAGCTCCTACGAGCAGTACCTC. It specifies CASSSTSSSYEQYL.

Of note for this clonotype: A much larger clone lies one base from this, so it may be a read error. This sequence joins TRBV13 and TRBJ1-6; no firm D call. This CDR3 has 14 amino acids. Germline V gene data show CDR1 as PRHDT and CDR2 as FYEKMQ (reference sequence). CDR3 bases: TGTGCCAGCAGCCCAGACATGGATAATCCACCCCTCCACTTT. Translating it yields CASSPDMDNPPLHF.

This clonotype was picked up a small number of times. The chain employs TRBV27 and TRBJ1-2; TRBD1 agrees at 10 bases. CDR1 is MNHEY, CDR2 SMNVEV, per germline (reference sequence). This CDR3 contains 16 residues. V lost 5 bases, J lost 4 bases, and 10 bases stayed unmatched. The CDR3 here is CASSQSRQGASYGYTF. DNA for the CDR3: TGTGCCAGCAGTCAATCTCGACAGGGGGCTTCCTATGGCTACACCTTC.

This clonotype was counted between two and nine times. The rearrangement links TRBV3-1 to TRBJ1-3; the D gene is possibly TRBD1 (5 bases). Trimming pared 4 bases from V and 0 bases from J, leaving 13 bases between. The CDR3 is 16 residues long. Germline V gene lookup returns CDR1 LGHDT and CDR2 YNNKEL (reference sequence). Written as DNA, the CDR3 is TGTGCCAGCAGCCGCCGCGGGGCGGCCTCTGGAAACACCATATATTTT. This gives the protein CASSRRGAASGNTIYF.

The rearrangement uses TRBV28 and TRBJ2-1; D could derive from TRBD1 or TRBD2 (5 bases each). The CDR3 runs 17 residues. Germline V lookup: CDR1 MDHEN, CDR2 SYDVKM. V lost 2 bases, J lost 3 bases, and 17 bases lay in between. In nucleotides, the CDR3 is TGTGCCAGCAGTTTAGAGGGGCCCGGGCCTAGCTACAATGAGCAGTTCTTC. This sequence encodes CASSLEGPGPSYNEQFF.

The CDR3 is CASSVLGGTEAFF. DNA of the CDR3: TGTGCCAGCAGCGTCTTAGGTGGAACTGAAGCTTTCTTT. The chain employs TRBV2 and TRBJ1-1; D is ambiguous. Germline loops: CDR1 SNHLY, CDR2 FYNNEI. CDR3 size: 13 residues. Trimming left V 6 bases short and J 5 bases short, with 13 bases between.

This clonotype came up a few times. The V call is TRBV19, the J call TRBJ1-4; 8 bases are a match to TRBD1. The germline V gene has CDR1 LNHDA and CDR2 SQIVND (reference sequence). The CDR3 consists of 14 residues. J gave up 9 bases and V 6 bases, and 9 bases lay outside the gene matches. The CDR3 nucleotides are TGTGCCAGTAGCGGACAGGGCTTTTCTCAAAAACTGTTTTTT. It is translated as CASSGQGFSQKLFF. The full variable domain, completed using reference TRBV19 and TRBJ1-4, is DGGITQSPKYLFRKEGQNVTLSCEQNLNHDAMYWYRQDPGQGLRLIYYSQIVNDFQKGDIAEGYSVSREKKESFPLTVTSAQKNPTAFYLCASSGQGFSQKLFFGSGTQLSVL.

This clonotype has a count of ten or more. V is TRBV6-1 and J is TRBJ2-7, with 13 bases fitting TRBD2. The junction had 3 bases not matched to a gene; V was cut back by 3 bases and J by 4 bases. Looked up from germline, CDR1 is MNHNS and CDR2 is SASEGT. The CDR3 consists of 15 residues. The CDR3 loop is CASSEGLAGIYEQYF. The CDR3 coding sequence is TGTGCCAGCAGTGAGGGACTAGCGGGAATTTACGAGCAGTACTTC.

The rearrangement joins TRBV12-3 or TRBV12-4 to TRBJ1-2, with 8 bases matching TRBD1. With 3 bases clipped from V and 8 bases from J, the junction kept 5 bases outside the gene matches. This CDR3 contains 13 residues. CDR3 amino acids: CASSLDRDGGYTF. CDR3 in DNA: TGTGCCAGCAGTTTGGACAGGGACGGGGGCTACACCTTC.